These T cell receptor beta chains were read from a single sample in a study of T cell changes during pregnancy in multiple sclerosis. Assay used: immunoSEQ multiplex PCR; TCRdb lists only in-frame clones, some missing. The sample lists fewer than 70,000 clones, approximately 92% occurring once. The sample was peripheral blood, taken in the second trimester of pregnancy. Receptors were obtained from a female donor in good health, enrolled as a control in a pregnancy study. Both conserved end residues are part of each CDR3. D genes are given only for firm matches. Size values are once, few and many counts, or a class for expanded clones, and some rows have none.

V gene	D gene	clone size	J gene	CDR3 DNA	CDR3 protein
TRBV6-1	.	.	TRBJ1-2	TGTGCCAGCAGTGAATTGGACAGAAGAGGCTACACCTTC	CASSELDRRGYTF
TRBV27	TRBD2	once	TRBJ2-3	TGTGCCAGCAGTTTGGGGTGGGGACTAGCGGTCACAGATACGCAGTATTTT	CASSLGWGLAVTDTQYF
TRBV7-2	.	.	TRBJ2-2	TGTGCCAGCAGTCCCACGTCGAGTAACACCGGGGAGCTGTTTTTT	CASSPTSSNTGELFF
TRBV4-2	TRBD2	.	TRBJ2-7	TGTGCCAGCAGCCCTGCTAGCGGGGGGAGATCCTACGAGCAGTACTTC	CASSPASGGRSYEQYF
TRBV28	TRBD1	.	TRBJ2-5	TGTGCCAGCAGTTGGACAGGGGGCATGGAGACCCAGTACTTC	CASSWTGGMETQYF
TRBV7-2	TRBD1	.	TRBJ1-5	TGTGCCAGCAGCTCGCAGGGGGCTGGGAATCAGCCCCAGCATTTT	CASSSQGAGNQPQHF
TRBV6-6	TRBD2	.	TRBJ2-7	TGTGCCAGCAGGCCGCTAGCGGGGAGCTCCTACGAGCAGTACTTC	CASRPLAGSSYEQYF
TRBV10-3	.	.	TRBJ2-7	TGTGCCATCAGTGAGAATATATTTAGCTCCTACGAGCAGTACTTC	CAISENIFSSYEQYF
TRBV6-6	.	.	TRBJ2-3	TGTGCCAGCAGTTATTTTCGTCCTAGCGTTAATACGCAGTATTTT	CASSYFRPSVNTQYF
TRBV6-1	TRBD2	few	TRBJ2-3	TGTGCCAGCACCCTAGCGGACACAGATACGCAGTATTTT	CASTLADTDTQYF
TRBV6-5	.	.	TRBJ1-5	TGTGCCAGCAGTTATTCGGGAAAGGGAGGTCAGCCCCAGCATTTT	CASSYSGKGGQPQHF
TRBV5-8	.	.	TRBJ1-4	TGTGCCAGCAGCCCGACAGGTGTTACTAATGAAAAACTGTTTTTT	CASSPTGVTNEKLFF
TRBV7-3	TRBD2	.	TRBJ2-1	TGTGCCAGCAGCGCCGCGGGAGAAGGAACGAGTGAGCAGTTCTTC	CASSAAGEGTSEQFF
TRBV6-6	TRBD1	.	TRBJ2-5	TGTGCCAGCAGTTACCCGTTCAGGGGGCAAGAGACCCAGTACTTC	CASSYPFRGQETQYF
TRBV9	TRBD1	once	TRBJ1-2	TGTGCCAGCAGCGTAGGACAGGGGGATGGCTACACCTTC	CASSVGQGDGYTF
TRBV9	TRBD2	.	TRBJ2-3	TGTGCCAGCAGCCTCCGCGCGGGAGCTAAAGATACGCAGTATTTT	CASSLRAGAKDTQYF
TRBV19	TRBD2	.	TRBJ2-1	TGTGCCAGTAGTATAGAGAGCGGGAGGGGGTACAATGAGCAGTTCTTC	CASSIESGRGYNEQFF
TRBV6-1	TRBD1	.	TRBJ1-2	TGTGCCAGCACCCAGGGGGCCGGCGGCTACACCTTC	CASTQGAGGYTF
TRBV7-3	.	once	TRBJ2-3	TGTGCCAGCAGCTTAAATGTGATGGGAGTCCGGGCAGATACGCAGTATTTT	CASSLNVMGVRADTQYF
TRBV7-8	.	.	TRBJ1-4	TGTGCCAGCAGCTTAAGAACCAGAGGGCAGTCTTCTTCGGCAACTAATGAAAAACTGTTTTTT	CASSLRTRGQSSSATNEKLFF
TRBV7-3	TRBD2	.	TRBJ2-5	TGTGCCAGCAGCACGGAAGTTAGCGGGAGTGAGACCCAGTACTTC	CASSTEVSGSETQYF
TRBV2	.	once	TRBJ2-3	TGTGCCAGCAGTGGTATACCGGTGGGACAAGAGACAGATACGCAGTATTTT	CASSGIPVGQETDTQYF
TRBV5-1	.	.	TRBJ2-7	TGCGCCAGCAGCCCCGGGGACAAACGATACGAGCAGTACTTC	CASSPGDKRYEQYF
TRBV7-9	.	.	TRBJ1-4	TGTGCCAGCAGAGAGGGAAGTGAAAAACTGTTTTTT	CASREGSEKLFF
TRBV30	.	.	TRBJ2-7	TGTGCCTGGAGTGTTTCCCCCAGGGGAGGGGGCGAGCAGTACTTC	CAWSVSPRGGGEQYF
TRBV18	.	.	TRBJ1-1	TGTGCCAGCTCACCACCGGTCGAGGCCGGGACTTTCTTT	CASSPPVEAGTFF
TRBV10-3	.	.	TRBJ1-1	TGTGCCATCATGGGGGGATGGCCGAACACTGAAGCTTTCTTT	CAIMGGWPNTEAFF
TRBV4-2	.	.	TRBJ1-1	TGTGCCAGCAGCCAAGGTGTCTCCTTGAACACTGAAGCTTTCTTT	CASSQGVSLNTEAFF
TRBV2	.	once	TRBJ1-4	TGTGCCAGCAGTGTAGGTACCGACATCGCAACTAATGAAAAACTGTTTTTT	CASSVGTDIATNEKLFF
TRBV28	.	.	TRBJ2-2	TGTGCCAGCAGTCTTAAATTGAACACCGGGGAGCTGTTTTTT	CASSLKLNTGELFF
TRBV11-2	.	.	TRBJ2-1	TGTGCCAGCCTTTTTTCGGGGGGCCGGGAGCAGTTCTTC	CASLFSGGREQFF
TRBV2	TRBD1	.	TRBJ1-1	TGTGCCAGCAGGGGACAGTCGCACACTGAAGCTTTCTTT	CASRGQSHTEAFF
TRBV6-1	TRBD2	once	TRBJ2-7	TGTGCCAGCAGAACCGGGACTAGGGTGTACGAGCAGTACTTC	CASRTGTRVYEQYF
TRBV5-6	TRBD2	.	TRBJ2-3	TGTGCCAGCAGCTTGGTTGGTAGCGGGGCCTTCACAGATACGCAGTATTTT	CASSLVGSGAFTDTQYF
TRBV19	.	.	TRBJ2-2	TGTGCCGCCAAAATCAGGGTAACGGCCGGGGAGCTGTTTTTT	CAAKIRVTAGELFF
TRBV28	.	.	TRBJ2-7	TGTGCCAGCAGTTTATCCTCCCCGGGGTTTGGGCAGTACTTC	CASSLSSPGFGQYF
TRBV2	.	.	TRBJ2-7	TGTGCCAGCAAGCAATTGGCGCAGGGGTACGAGCAGTACTTC	CASKQLAQGYEQYF
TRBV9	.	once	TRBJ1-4	TGTGCCAGCAGCGTAGCGGGGAGCGCGGGTGAAAAACTGTTTTTT	CASSVAGSAGEKLFF
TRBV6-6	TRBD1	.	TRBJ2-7	TGTGCCAGCAGTTTCGCCCGGGACAGGGATTCTTACGAGCAGTACTTC	CASSFARDRDSYEQYF
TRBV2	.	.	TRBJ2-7	TGTGCCAGCAGGGAATGGACTCTCCATCAATACGAGCAGTACTTC	CASREWTLHQYEQYF
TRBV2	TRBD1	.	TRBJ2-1	TGTGCCAGCAGTGGATTTGATGGACAGGGCCTGGATGAGCAGTTCTTC	CASSGFDGQGLDEQFF